One and the same sample provided the 8 T cell receptor beta chains below, sequenced in a study of a mutant IDH1 vaccine in newly diagnosed glioma. The time point was: week 35, safety follow-up. All doses held 300 ug of mutant IDH1 20-mer peptide, with topical imiquimod. Here immunoSEQ multiplex PCR was the method, and the copy in TCRdb shows in-frame clones only, minus some. The sample has tens of thousands of clones, 86% seen once; the top ten hold around 1.7%. For these TCRs, the target antigens are not known. The material was PBMCs, obtained from a glioma patient whose treatment included an IDH1 peptide vaccine. Receptor source: a man in his forties with glioma.

As regards this clone: Distinct nucleotide sequences in the sample also encode this CDR3. CDR3 sequence: CASSVGRRNTEAFF. The CDR3 DNA sequence: TGTGCCAGCAGCGTAGGACGTCGGAACACTGAAGCTTTCTTT. The rearrangement joins TRBV9 to TRBJ1-1; unclear D gene. The CDR3 is made up of 14 amino acids. The germline V gene has CDR1 SGDLS and CDR2 YYNGEE. V was shortened by 0 bases and J by 1 base, with 7 bases between the two germline ends.

Regarding this clone: At the DNA level, this CDR3 is encoded by other sequences in the same sample as well. The V call is TRBV18, the J call TRBJ2-2; D uncertain. The CDR3 totals 12 residues. Germline lookup yields CDR1 KGHSH and CDR2 LQKENI. V shed 2 bases and J shed 3 bases, with 1 base lying between them. Here the CDR3 reads CASSPDTGELFF. The CDR3 DNA sequence: TGTGCCAGCTCACCAGACACCGGGGAGCTGTTTTTT.

The chain combines TRBV7-8 with TRBJ2-5; TRBD2 matches at 11 bases. This CDR3 region has 15 residues. After removal of 5 bases from V and 5 bases from J, the junction contained 7 bases not matched to a gene. Germline values: CDR1 SGHVS, CDR2 FQNEAQ. CDR3 DNA: TGTGCCAGCAGCGCCAGACTAGCGGGAAGGGAGACCCAGTACTTC. Encoded protein: CASSARLAGRETQYF.

The chain joins TRBV28 to TRBJ1-2, with 7 nucleotides matching TRBD1. CDR1 and CDR2 (germline): MDHEN, SYDVKM. The CDR3 runs 14 residues. V shed 3 bases, J shed 8 bases, and the junction held 9 bases outside the gene matches. CDR3 sequence: CASSLRQGSYGYTF. The CDR3, as DNA: TGTGCCAGCAGTTTGAGACAGGGCTCCTACGGCTACACCTTC.

V usage is TRBV7-8 and J usage is TRBJ1-2; D might be TRBD1 (5 bases). The germline V gene has CDR1 SGHVS and CDR2 FQNEAQ. Deletions cut 5 bases from V and 0 bases from J, with 16 bases between. The CDR3 contains 16 residues. CDR3 protein: CASSLLGDVTNYGYTF. CDR3 bases: TGTGCCAGCAGCCTTCTCGGGGACGTTACTAACTATGGCTACACCTTC.

This clone was recorded once. The rearrangement uses TRBV7-2 and TRBJ2-7; D possibly corresponds to TRBD2 (6 bases). Looked up from germline, CDR1 is SGHTA and CDR2 is FQGNSA. Deletions cut 5 bases from V and 6 bases from J, with 14 bases between. This CDR3 is 13 amino acids long. CDR3 sequence reads: CASSQDYSAEQYF. In DNA, the CDR3 is TGTGCCAGCAGCCAGGACTATTCTGCCGAGCAGTACTTC.

This chain joins TRBV4-1 and TRBJ2-2; 7 bases align to TRBD1. Trimming took 4 bases from V and 1 from J; bases not matched to a gene: 3. Germline V gene lookup returns CDR1 MGHRA and CDR2 YSYEKL. This CDR3 contains 15 residues. This CDR3 reads CASSLRTGNTGELFF. The DNA of the CDR3 is TGCGCCAGCAGCCTTAGGACAGGGAACACCGGGGAGCTGTTTTTT.

The rearrangement links TRBV6-6 to TRBJ2-7; tentatively, D is TRBD1 (5 bases). This CDR3 is built from 15 residues. V was clipped by 2 bases and J by 1 base, with 12 bases between them. Germline V lookup: CDR1 MNHNY, CDR2 SVGAGI (reference sequence). The CDR3 nucleotides are TGTGCCAGCAGTTACGAGTCAGGGAAGTCCTACGAGCAGTACTTC. Amino acid sequence: CASSYESGKSYEQYF.